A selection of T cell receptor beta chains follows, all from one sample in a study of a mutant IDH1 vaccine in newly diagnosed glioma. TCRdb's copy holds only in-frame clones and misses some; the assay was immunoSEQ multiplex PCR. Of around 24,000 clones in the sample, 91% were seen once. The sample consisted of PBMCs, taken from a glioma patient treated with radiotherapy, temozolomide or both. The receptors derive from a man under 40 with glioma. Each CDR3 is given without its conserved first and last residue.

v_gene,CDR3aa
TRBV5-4,ASRYIQDYGYT
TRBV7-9,ASSSLTSGNEPGQF
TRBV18,ASSPRDRGGSSYEQY
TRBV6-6,ASSTPASEQY
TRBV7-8,ASSFSSQGYGYT
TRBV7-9,ASSRVWGPLH
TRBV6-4,ASSDSSDSGNEQF
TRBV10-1,ASSEFRPQNTEAF
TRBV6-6,ASSYVAGGEQY
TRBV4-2,ASSQQDRGQETQY
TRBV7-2,ASSSSGGGQETQY
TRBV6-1,ASDPGQGAYGYT
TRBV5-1,ASSFLAGDHNEQF
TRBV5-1,ASSLALAGGVEQF
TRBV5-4,ASSLSDGGGHEQY
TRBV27,ASSLKRAYGNEQF
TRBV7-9,ASSLAILAGPPRSNEQF
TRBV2,ATKPGQGAHEQY
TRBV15,ATSRDLAETSYEQY
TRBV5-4,ASSLEPGGRNEQF
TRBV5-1,ASSSTGSSYEQY
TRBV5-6,ASSLVGFNYGYT
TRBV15,ATSWIQNTEAF
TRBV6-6,ASSYSGVSGNTIY
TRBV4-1,ASSLTDSFNYGYT
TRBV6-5,ASRTSGNTIY
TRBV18,ASSRGLSYEQY
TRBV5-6,ASREGLAGGPDTQY
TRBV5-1,ASSLSSNQPQH
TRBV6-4,ASAPGLSYNEQF
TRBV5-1,ASSPGTGNQPQH
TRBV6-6,ASSYTLTGISYEQY